This TCR beta chain appears in the sequencing data of a study of T-cell memory formation after mild COVID-19. Study-wide background: For the most part, TCR clusters were specific to one donor. Broader study findings: The CD4+ clones that contracted clustered mainly within CM and EM, and the CD8+ clones concentrated in EMRA. In pre-infection memory, a portion of responding clones appeared, which suggested that cross-reactive memory joined.

5'RACE primed at constant segments yielded TCR alpha and TCR beta cDNA libraries bearing sample barcodes and UMIs. MiXCR, run by TCRdb on the 5' RACE reads, gives a single entry per CDR3 protein. The repertoire has tens of thousands of distinct CDR3 sequences, 16% of them found once; the top ten carry under 35%. CDR3 length: 15 residues. V lost 3 bases and J 5 bases, leaving 14 bases between the germline ends. Germline-derived CDR1 and CDR2 are SEHNR and FQNEAQ (reference sequence). This clonotype was observed a few times. Its antigen remains unidentified. This chain joins TRBV7-9 and TRBJ2-1; a weak D match, TRBD2 (6 bases). The sample comprised PBMCs or a T cell subset sorted from them (not recorded which). This receptor was taken from an adult woman who had mild COVID-19 (a few samples of this study predate the infection). Cell type and time point are not known. CDR3 sequence: CASSFAERVNNEQFF. The DNA of the CDR3 is TGTGCCAGCAGCTTTGCGGAGCGGGTTAACAATGAGCAGTTCTTC.